These 28 T cell receptor beta chains came from one sample sequenced in a study of blood T cell repertoires in COVID-19. Assay: immunoSEQ multiplex PCR; the TCRdb copy retains only in-frame clones and omits some. The sample gives some 230,000 clones, approximately 84% of which show up once; 2% to 2.5% is in the top ten. Sequencing was performed on peripheral blood. These receptors originate from a woman between 55 and 75 years old with acute or convalescent COVID-19.

DNA of the CDR3: TGTGCCAGCAGGATCAGGTTGAACTATGGCTACACCTTC. It codes for CASRIRLNYGYTF. The chain recombines TRBV6-5 with TRBJ1-2, with D unresolved. CDR3 size: 13 residues. Trimming left V 6 bases short and J 2 bases short, with 10 bases between. The germline gives CDR1 MNHEY, CDR2 SVGAGI.

This chain connects TRBV21-1 to TRBJ2-3; the table's D call of TRBD2 was not tested on the DNA. TRBV21-1 counts as a pseudogene. The CDR3 is 16 amino acids. This CDR3 reads CASKISGNPNTDTQYF. In nucleotides, the CDR3 is TGTGCCAGCAAAATTAGCGGGAACCCAAACACAGATACGCAGTATTTT.

In its sample, this clone was seen once. The junction does not match germline at one end; this may be a read error. This chain uses TRBV6-5 with TRBJ2-3, with D tentatively TRBD1 (5 bases). CDR3 size: 12 residues. Germline V lookup: CDR1 MNHEY, CDR2 SVGAGI. The CDR3 DNA follows: TGTGCCAGCAGCCGGGCCACAGGTACGCAGTATTTT. It codes for CASSRATGTQYF.

The chain links TRBV3-1 (or the pseudogene TRBV3-2) to TRBJ2-1; 9 bases match TRBD2. CDR3 length: 15 amino acids. Germline V gene sequence: CDR1 LGHDT, CDR2 YNNKEL (reference sequence). J lost 7 bases, V lost 4 bases, and 8 bases had no gene match. The CDR3 is CASSRSSGGRNEQFF. The DNA of the CDR3 is TGTGCCAGCAGCCGGTCGAGCGGGGGGCGTAATGAGCAGTTCTTC.

The chain employs TRBV6-5 and TRBJ1-2; the match to TRBD1 covers 11 bases. The CDR3 has 13 residues. V was clipped by 8 bases and J by 4 bases; unmatched bases: 3. CDR1 and CDR2 (germline): MNHEY, SVGAGI. Here the CDR3 reads CASRTGGFYGYTF. Written as DNA, the CDR3 is TGTGCCAGCCGGACAGGGGGCTTCTATGGCTACACCTTC.

This chain joins TRBV6-1 and TRBJ1-2; 9 bases map to TRBD1. V lost 1 base, J lost 4 bases, and 7 bases stayed unmatched. The CDR3 runs to 16 residues. In germline, CDR1 is MNHNS, CDR2 SASEGT. The CDR3 loop is CASSEEVWDRVYGYTF. The DNA of the CDR3 is TGTGCCAGCAGTGAAGAGGTTTGGGACAGGGTCTATGGCTACACCTTC.

This clone was found once. The chain joins TRBV6-5 to TRBJ1-1; D is ambiguous. Between the trimmed V and J ends, which lost 4 bases and 11 bases, there was a span of 14 bases. This CDR3 is 12 amino acids long. The germline V gene has CDR1 MNHEY and CDR2 SVGAGI. The CDR3: CASSSPPQDAFF. Written as DNA, the CDR3 is TGTGCCAGCAGTTCCCCCCCCCAGGATGCTTTCTTT.

The genes are TRBV2 and TRBJ2-2, with 7 positions matching TRBD1. Germline V gene lookup returns CDR1 SNHLY and CDR2 FYNNEI. The CDR3 is 16 residues long. The J segment lost 2 bases and the V segment lost 6 bases, leaving 9 bases of the junction unmatched. This CDR3 reads CASRTGTVRNTGELFF. The CDR3 DNA sequence: TGTGCCAGCAGAACCGGGACAGTCCGTAACACCGGGGAGCTGTTTTTT.

The chain couples TRBV11-2 to TRBJ2-1; tentative D call: TRBD2 (5 bases). The germline V and J ends were trimmed by 8 bases and 6 bases, with 20 bases remaining between them. CDR3 size: 15 residues. Per germline, CDR1 SGHAT and CDR2 FQNNGV. In nucleotides, the CDR3 is TGTGCCAGCTCAGGCTTTTCCGGGGTTATCAATGAGCAGTTCTTC. It encodes CASSGFSGVINEQFF.

This chain joins TRBV6-1 and TRBJ1-1; 8 bases are a match to TRBD1. The length of the CDR3 is 14 residues. J lost 5 bases, V lost 5 bases, and 7 bases had no gene match. CDR1 and CDR2 from the germline V gene are MNHNS and SASEGT. The CDR3 nucleotides are TGTGCCAGCAGTTCAAACAGGGGGGGGACTGAAGCTTTCTTT. Translated: CASSSNRGGTEAFF.

V is TRBV15 and J is TRBJ2-7; D uncertain. The V end was cut by 3 bases, the J end by 0 bases, with 9 bases between. Germline CDR1 and CDR2: LNHNV and YYDKDF (reference sequence). The CDR3 runs to 14 residues. Here the CDR3 DNA reads TGTGCCACCAGCAGTGGTCGGAGCTCCTACGAGCAGTACTTC. This gives the protein CATSSGRSSYEQYF.

This chain connects TRBV2 to TRBJ1-1; 10 bases are shared with TRBD1. J lost 4 bases, V lost 5 bases, and 7 bases had no gene match. Germline CDR1 reads SNHLY; CDR2 reads FYNNEI. CDR3 length equals 15 residues. CDR3 DNA: TGTGCCAGCAGTAACGACAGGGGGCAGGGCACTGAAGCTTTCTTT. Protein: CASSNDRGQGTEAFF.

A few counts support this clone. This chain links TRBV5-6 with TRBJ1-2; 9 bases fit TRBD1. In germline, CDR1 is SGHDT, CDR2 YYEEEE. The CDR3 spans 15 residues. V lost 4 bases and J lost 7; bases outside the gene matches: 11. CDR3: CASSPWDREMGGYTF. The CDR3 nucleotides read TGTGCCAGCAGCCCTTGGGACAGGGAAATGGGTGGCTACACCTTC.

The J gene is TRBJ1-1, the V gene TRBV19; D is unresolved. The CDR3 length is 15 residues. Trimming took 7 bases from V and 1 from J, leaving 16 bases between them. Germline V lookup: CDR1 LNHDA, CDR2 SQIVND (reference sequence). CDR3 nucleotide sequence: TGTGCCAGTATCCCAACGGGGATGGGGAACACTGAAGCTTTCTTT. This gives the protein CASIPTGMGNTEAFF.

Concerning this clone itself: Other DNA sequences of this sample code for an identical CDR3. The gene calls are TRBV4-1 and TRBJ2-1; unclear D gene. Germline CDR1 and CDR2: MGHRA and YSYEKL. The length of the CDR3 is 15 residues. Trimming removed 1 base from V and 0 bases from J, with 7 bases in between. The CDR3: CASSQGGYSYNEQFF. CDR3 nucleotide sequence: TGCGCCAGCAGCCAAGGCGGATACTCCTACAATGAGCAGTTCTTC.

The chain employs TRBV30 and TRBJ2-7; 7 bases align to TRBD1. V gave up 2 bases and J gave up 0 bases; unmatched junction bases: 4. This CDR3 is 14 amino acids long. CDR1 is GTSNPN and CDR2 is SVGIG in the germline V gene (reference sequence). CDR3 DNA sequence: TGTGCCTGGAGTACGGGACAGAGCTCCTACGAGCAGTACTTC. Amino acid sequence: CAWSTGQSSYEQYF.

The J gene is TRBJ1-2, the V gene TRBV3-1 (or the pseudogene TRBV3-2); 9 bases map to TRBD1. CDR1 and CDR2 from the germline V gene are LGHDT and YNNKEL (reference sequence). The CDR3 sequence is 14 residues long. V shed 4 bases, J shed 3 bases, and the junction held 3 bases outside the gene matches. For the CDR3, the DNA is TGTGCCAGCAGCCGGACAGGGGCCTACTATGGCTACACCTTC. Its protein is CASSRTGAYYGYTF.

A few counts support this clone. The chain employs TRBV6-5 and TRBJ1-6; D is unclear. V gave up 6 bases and J gave up 5 bases, with 11 bases separating them. CDR1 MNHEY and CDR2 SVGAGI come from the germline V gene. This CDR3 contains 14 residues. The CDR3 nucleotides are TGTGCCAGCAGCTACAGACTAGATAATTCACCCCTCCACTTT. As protein: CASSYRLDNSPLHF.

The chain recombines TRBV5-1 with TRBJ2-3; a weak D match, TRBD2 (5 bases). CDR1 is SGHRS, CDR2 YFSETQ, per germline. This CDR3 contains 16 residues. V lost 4 bases to trimming and J lost 0 bases, with 15 bases between them. The DNA for the CDR3 is TGCGCCAGCAGCAGAGGGCGGCAGCTTAGCACAGATACGCAGTATTTT. Translated, it gives CASSRGRQLSTDTQYF.

As concerns this clone: Sequence at one end of the junction differs from germline and may be a read error. The V gene is TRBV14, the J gene TRBJ2-1; D unresolved. This CDR3 has 12 residues. Germline V gives CDR1 SGHDN, CDR2 FVKESK. The CDR3 sequence is CASSTTYNEQFF. In DNA form, the CDR3 reads TGTGCCAGCAGTACTACCTATAATGAGCAGTTCTTC.

The rearrangement uses TRBV6-5 and TRBJ2-2; a weak D match, TRBD2 (7 bases). CDR3 length equals 15 residues. The V gene's germline CDR1 is MNHEY and CDR2 SVGAGI. V gave up 7 bases and J gave up 5 bases, with 17 bases separating them. The CDR3 nucleotides read TGTGCCAGCAACCAAGGGGGGGCTGTAACCGGGGAGCTGTTTTTT. Its translation: CASNQGGAVTGELFF.

This chain uses TRBV28 with TRBJ1-5; tentatively, D is TRBD1 (5 bases). CDR3 length: 15 residues. The germline gives CDR1 MDHEN, CDR2 SYDVKM. DNA of the CDR3: TGTGCAACAATTGCCCCTTCAGGGTTCAATCAGCCCCAGCATTTT. Translation: CATIAPSGFNQPQHF.

The V call is TRBV6-1, the J call TRBJ2-7; the D gene is possibly TRBD2 (6 bases). The CDR3 contains 15 residues. Trimming cost V 4 bases and J 1 base, with 14 bases left between them. Germline V gene data show CDR1 as MNHNS and CDR2 as SASEGT. The CDR3 DNA follows: TGTGCCAGCAGTGCCCCCCGCGGGGCTTCCTACGAGCAGTACTTC. Amino acids: CASSAPRGASYEQYF.

The V and J genes are TRBV5-8 and TRBJ1-4, with a possible D match to TRBD1 (5 bases). From germline, CDR1 is SGHTS and CDR2 YDEGEE. V lost 4 bases, J lost 5 bases, and 12 bases lay in between. CDR3 length: 14 residues. As DNA, the CDR3 is TGTGCCAGCAGCCAGGACAAATGGAATGAAAAACTGTTTTTT. It is translated as CASSQDKWNEKLFF.

The V and J genes are TRBV4-2 and TRBJ1-3, with D possibly matching TRBD1 (5 bases). The CDR3 covers 14 residues. The germline V and J ends were trimmed by 3 bases and 1 base, with 7 bases remaining between them. Germline V gene sequence: CDR1 LGHNA, CDR2 YNFKEQ. CDR3 protein: CASSHQGSGNTIYF. The CDR3 DNA follows: TGTGCCAGCAGCCATCAGGGATCTGGAAACACCATATATTTT.

The V call is TRBV6-1, the J call TRBJ1-1, with D maybe TRBD1 (6 bases). In germline, CDR1 is MNHNS, CDR2 SASEGT. Trimming cost V 6 bases and J 7 bases, with 18 bases left between them. This CDR3 has 14 residues. The CDR3 sequence is CASRTGQSLSEAFF. In nucleotides, the CDR3 is TGTGCCAGCAGAACAGGACAGTCTCTTAGTGAAGCTTTCTTT.

J is TRBJ2-3 and V is TRBV7-2; D is unclear. Trimming took off 2 bases at V and 10 bases at J, with 25 bases between the two ends. This CDR3 is built from 17 residues. In germline, CDR1 is SGHTA, CDR2 FQGNSA. CDR3 bases: TGTGCCAGCAGCTTAATGGCAGCAGAGTCGGGTGCGCCCTCGCAGTATTTT. It translates to CASSLMAAESGAPSQYF.

The CDR3 here is CASAYGGGNQPQHF. As DNA, the CDR3 is TGTGCCAGCGCCTACGGGGGGGGGAATCAGCCCCAGCATTTT. The rearrangement links TRBV7-2 to TRBJ1-5; perhaps TRBD1 as D (5 bases). V lost 8 bases to trimming and J lost 4 bases, with 15 bases between them. Germline assignment: CDR1 SGHTA and CDR2 FQGNSA. The CDR3 is made up of 14 amino acids.